The rows below give T cell receptor beta chains drawn from one sample of a study of blood T cell repertoires in COVID-19. Assay used: immunoSEQ multiplex PCR; TCRdb lists only in-frame clones, some missing. The sample lists a few hundred thousand clones, roughly nine tenths occurring once. Sequenced: peripheral blood. The receptors were gathered from a woman aged 30 to 39 with COVID-19, enrolled during active disease. Each CDR3 is given without its conserved first and last residue. Fields, in order: V gene, J gene, clone size, CDR3 protein. Clone size, where shown, is once, few, many, or a class for clones that have expanded.

TRBV6-4,TRBJ1-5,NA,ASSDSTWLVGPASNQPQH
TRBV6-5,TRBJ1-6,NA,ATRGGIDSPLH
TRBV10-2,TRBJ1-1,NA,ASSPQWNTEAF
TRBV15,TRBJ2-1,NA,ATSRSRGGRGSYNEQF
TRBV7-9,TRBJ1-5,NA,ASSEGNQPQH
TRBV7-8,TRBJ1-4,once,ASSSTGINEKLF
TRBV5-6,TRBJ2-3,NA,ASSTLGLAGYPDTQY
TRBV5-6,TRBJ1-4,once,ASSPSRDRVEKLF
TRBV7-2,TRBJ1-2,NA,ASSLSFGQGEGYT
TRBV11-2,TRBJ2-7,NA,ASSLDQGGTYEQY
TRBV28,TRBJ1-5,NA,ASRPATGGNQPQH
TRBV28,TRBJ1-2,NA,ASSILTGGGYGYT
TRBV9,TRBJ2-2,NA,ASSVHGRERELF
TRBV2,TRBJ1-5,NA,ASSEGTASTEPQH
TRBV7-2,TRBJ2-2,NA,ASRTGGTGELF
TRBV7-2,TRBJ1-2,NA,ASSSSGGIGYT
TRBV4-1,TRBJ2-1,NA,ASSQVLSGEQF
TRBV2,TRBJ2-3,NA,ASSPRLASLVGTDTQY
TRBV5-1,TRBJ2-4,NA,ASSFSAGDANIQY
TRBV28,TRBJ2-1,NA,ASSLRDIYEQF
TRBV7-9,TRBJ2-1,NA,ASTGLAGAARPYNEQF
TRBV4-3,TRBJ2-3,NA,ASSQDTAGAGDTQY
TRBV27,TRBJ2-5,NA,ASSLTSGAQETQY
TRBV11-1,TRBJ2-7,NA,ASSPEFSYEQY
TRBV5-1,TRBJ2-3,NA,ASSLGLAGGTSTDTQY
TRBV5-1,TRBJ2-5,NA,ASSYPWPGGRAQETQY
TRBV19,TRBJ2-2,NA,ASLLAGGTGELF
TRBV11-3,TRBJ2-2,NA,ASSLASQGSSNTGELF
TRBV19,TRBJ1-4,NA,ASSKGQGTGNEKLF
TRBV7-9,TRBJ1-2,NA,ASSWSGGNYGYT
TRBV19,TRBJ1-3,NA,ASSPQPYSGNTIY
TRBV9,TRBJ2-5,NA,ASSVAGGSSGETQY
TRBV7-2,TRBJ1-2,NA,ASSLDPTWGDGYT
TRBV12-5,TRBJ2-5,once,ASGLVLGGRRETQY
TRBV25-1,TRBJ1-1,NA,ASRISKRDRVTDTEAF
TRBV5-1,TRBJ2-5,NA,ASSLGQPTSQETQY
TRBV5-8,TRBJ1-6,NA,ASSLEYGDRNYNSPLH
TRBV7-2,TRBJ1-1,NA,ASSLDRAPGRKAF
TRBV28,TRBJ2-2,NA,ASSSPNTGTGPNTGELF
TRBV27,TRBJ1-5,NA,ASSWGVEGNQPQH
TRBV2,TRBJ1-1,NA,ASSDRGYTEAF
TRBV2,TRBJ1-1,NA,ASSGQGARAEAF
TRBV5-4,TRBJ2-7,NA,ASSPGHYEQY
TRBV5-4,TRBJ1-3,NA,ASSLGGGSGGNTIY
TRBV9,TRBJ1-2,few,ASSVAPTTNYGYT
TRBV4-3,TRBJ2-7,NA,ASSQDVGTVYEQY
TRBV7-2,TRBJ2-2,NA,ASSYYPGLPNTGELF
TRBV28,TRBJ2-6,NA,ASSGDSLGGANVLT
TRBV27,TRBJ2-2,NA,ASSLGPTGELF
TRBV5-4,TRBJ2-1,once,ASSIWANNEQF
TRBV2,TRBJ2-3,NA,ASLGLRGKTDTQY
TRBV4-1,TRBJ1-1,NA,ASSPTKGTLNTEAF
TRBV5-1,TRBJ1-3,once,ASSLLGGMDSGNTIY